The 32 T cell receptor beta chains presented below share a single source sample, sequenced in a study of CD8 T cells in Susac syndrome. Random hexamers were used to reverse transcribe the RNA input (0.5 to 1 ug). TCRdb used MiXCR to reprocess the immunoSEQ multiplex PCR reads, holding one entry per CDR3 protein. This sample carries hundreds of thousands of distinct CDR3 sequences, around 95% of them seen once, and the ten largest clones take 0.07% to 0.095%. Sequencing was performed on CD4+ T cells from PBMCs. All receptors come from a human donor with multiple sclerosis.

The chain couples TRBV20-1 to TRBJ2-5; no definite D call. The CDR3 runs 10 residues. Germline lookup yields CDR1 DFQATT and CDR2 SNEGSKA (reference sequence). The germline V and J ends were trimmed by 5 bases and 9 bases, with 10 bases remaining between them. CDR3 nucleotides: TGCAGTGCTGCCTTAGTAGCCCAGTACTTC. Its translation is CSAALVAQYF.

The genes are TRBV15 and TRBJ1-2; D unclear. V was clipped by 7 bases and J by 5 bases, with 20 bases between them. The CDR3 totals 15 residues. Per germline, CDR1 LNHNV and CDR2 YYDKDF (reference sequence). In DNA form, the CDR3 reads TGTGCCACCACCCTGTCCTACAATGAGGGTTATGGCTACACCTTC. This gives the protein CATTLSYNEGYGYTF.

This clonotype was counted a single time. This chain connects TRBV9 to TRBJ2-5, with no clear D. Per the germline V gene, CDR1 is SGDLS and CDR2 is YYNGEE. The CDR3 loop spans 15 amino acids. V lost 4 bases, J lost 1 base, and 14 bases lay in between. The CDR3 DNA sequence: TGTGCCAGCAGCCCACCCCCTGGTACCCAAGAGACCCAGTACTTC. It codes for CASSPPPGTQETQYF. The whole variable domain, remainder taken from reference TRBV9 and TRBJ2-5, is DSGVTQTPKHLITATGQRVTLRCSPRSGDLSVYWYQQSLDQGLQFLIQYYNGEERAKGNILERFSAQQFPDLHSELNLSSLELGDSALYFCASSPPPGTQETQYFGPGTRLLVL.

V usage is TRBV30 and J usage is TRBJ1-2, with D unclear. V lost 8 bases to trimming and J lost 4 bases, with 14 bases between them. Germline V gene lookup returns CDR1 GTSNPN and CDR2 SVGIG (reference sequence). CDR3 length: 12 amino acids. The CDR3 DNA reads as TGTGCCCTATGGAACAGACTCTATGGCTACACCTTC. Residues: CALWNRLYGYTF.

The V and J genes are TRBV12-3 or TRBV12-4 and TRBJ1-5; TRBD1 agrees at 8 bases. Trimming took 7 bases from V and 4 from J; bases not matched to a gene: 6. The CDR3 extends over 14 amino acids. The CDR3 loop reads CASTIQGGNQPQHF. CDR3 DNA sequence: TGTGCCAGCACCATACAGGGGGGAAATCAGCCCCAGCATTTT.

The chain couples TRBV19 to TRBJ2-6; 9 bases map to TRBD2. Germline V gene lookup returns CDR1 LNHDA and CDR2 SQIVND (reference sequence). The CDR3 is 22 residues long. V was clipped by 6 bases and J by 2 bases; unmatched bases: 23. The chain's CDR3 is CASSNRWGDSAGGPTGANVLTF. For the CDR3, the DNA is TGTGCCAGTAGCAACCGCTGGGGCGACTCGGCGGGGGGGCCTACTGGGGCCAACGTCCTGACTTTC.

The chain joins TRBV3-1 to TRBJ2-2; the match to TRBD2 covers 10 bases. The CDR3 loop spans 17 amino acids. The V gene end was trimmed by 5 bases and the J gene end by 0 bases; junction bases not matched to a gene: 6. Germline CDR1 and CDR2: LGHDT and YNNKEL (reference sequence). The CDR3 spells CASSGYLAGANTGELFF. The CDR3 nucleotides read TGTGCCAGCAGCGGTTATCTAGCGGGGGCGAACACCGGGGAGCTGTTTTTT.

The CDR3 DNA follows: TGTGCCTGGGCCGCAGGCAACTACGAGCAGTACTTC. It yields the protein CAWAAGNYEQYF. This chain joins TRBV30 and TRBJ2-7; D not resolved. V lost 5 bases, J lost 3 bases, and 11 bases lay in between. Germline V gene lookup returns CDR1 GTSNPN and CDR2 SVGIG (reference sequence). The CDR3 has 12 amino acids.

The chain couples TRBV25-1 to TRBJ1-6; D possibly corresponds to TRBD1 (5 bases). The CDR3 is made up of 17 amino acids. V gave up 2 bases and J gave up 7 bases, with 18 bases separating them. The germline CDR1 and CDR2 sequences are MGHDK and SYGVNS. CDR3 coding DNA: TGTGCCAGCAGTGAAGCACCCCTTGGGTGGGGGAATTCACCCCTCCACTTT. Protein sequence: CASSEAPLGWGNSPLHF.

The rearrangement links TRBV20-1 to TRBJ2-2; TRBD2 matches at 10 bases. J lost 5 bases, V lost 6 bases, and 9 bases had no gene match. Germline CDR1 and CDR2: DFQATT and SNEGSKA (reference sequence). CDR3 size: 15 residues. This CDR3 reads CSALAGVRRTGELFF. The CDR3 DNA sequence: TGCAGTGCCCTAGCGGGGGTGCGTAGAACCGGGGAGCTGTTTTTT.

CDR3 region: CATSRDSASETQYF. The CDR3 DNA reads TGTGCCACCAGCAGAGATTCTGCTTCGGAGACCCAGTACTTC. The V call is TRBV15, the J call TRBJ2-5, with D unclear. This CDR3 region has 14 residues. The ends were cut back, 0 bases at V and 5 bases at J, with 10 bases in the middle. Germline CDR1 is LNHNV and CDR2 is YYDKDF (reference sequence). Full variable domain (remainder filled in from reference TRBV15 and TRBJ2-5): DAMVIQNPRYQVTQFGKPVTLSCSQTLNHNVMYWYQQKSSQAPKLLFHYYDKDFNNEADTPDNFQSRRPNTSFCFLDIRSPGLGDTAMYLCATSRDSASETQYFGPGTRLLVL.

The CDR3 protein is CASSLVPSGGTSYEQYF. The CDR3 nucleotides read TGTGCCAGCAGCTTAGTACCCAGCGGGGGGACCTCCTACGAGCAGTACTTC. This rearrangement joins TRBV7-9 to TRBJ2-7, with 9 positions matching TRBD2. The germline gives CDR1 SEHNR, CDR2 FQNEAQ (reference sequence). This CDR3 contains 17 residues. The J segment lost 0 bases and the V segment lost 1 base, leaving 7 bases of the junction unmatched. Full variable domain (remainder filled in from reference TRBV7-9 and TRBJ2-7): DTGVSQNPRHKITKRGQNVTFRCDPISEHNRLYWYRQTLGQGPEFLTYFQNEAQLEKSRLLSDRFSAERPKGSFSTLEIQRTEQGDSAMYLCASSLVPSGGTSYEQYFGPGTRLTVT.

This clonotype has just one count. The chain has TRBV7-9 and TRBJ2-1; 7 bases are shared with TRBD2. CDR1 SEHNR and CDR2 FQNEAQ come from the germline V gene (reference sequence). The CDR3 runs 15 residues. V lost 5 bases to trimming and J lost 7 bases; unmatched junction nucleotides: 11. The CDR3 sequence is CASSGLGGGNNEQFF. The CDR3 DNA reads TGTGCCAGCAGCGGACTAGGTGGCGGGAATAATGAGCAGTTCTTC.

The chain joins TRBV3-1 to TRBJ2-5; no clear D. This CDR3 is built from 12 residues. Germline V gene sequence: CDR1 LGHDT, CDR2 YNNKEL (reference sequence). V was trimmed by 6 bases and J by 4 bases, leaving 9 bases between them. The CDR3 here is CASRVAGETQYF. As DNA, the CDR3 is TGTGCCAGCAGAGTTGCAGGAGAGACCCAGTACTTC.

This clonotype was counted a single time. The chain combines TRBV13 with TRBJ1-2; TRBD1 matches at 7 bases. Germline V gene sequence: CDR1 PRHDT, CDR2 FYEKMQ (reference sequence). The CDR3 is 15 amino acids. After removal of 5 bases from V and 5 bases from J, the junction contained 11 bases not matched to a gene. The CDR3 protein is CASSLYRDSLYGYTF. CDR3 DNA: TGTGCCAGCAGCCTCTACCGGGACAGCCTATATGGCTACACCTTC.

The chain carries TRBV29-1 and TRBJ1-1; D call uncertain. This CDR3 is 11 amino acids long. V lost 4 bases to trimming and J lost 5 bases, with 8 bases between them. The germline V gene encodes CDR1 SQVTM and CDR2 ANQGSEA. The CDR3 nucleotides read TGCAGCGTTGTAATTAATACTGAAGCTTTCTTT. Its protein product is CSVVINTEAFF.

The rearrangement joins TRBV29-1 to TRBJ1-2; D remains unclear. This CDR3 contains 13 residues. Germline CDR1 reads SQVTM; CDR2 reads ANQGSEA. Trimming took off 7 bases at V and 6 bases at J, with 18 bases between the two ends. CDR3 region: CSANLPVENGYTF. As DNA, the CDR3 is TGCAGCGCAAATTTACCCGTGGAGAATGGCTACACCTTC.

This chain connects TRBV30 to TRBJ1-2, with a weak D call TRBD1 (6 bases). The V gene's germline CDR1 is GTSNPN and CDR2 SVGIG (reference sequence). The CDR3 runs to 14 residues. With 0 bases removed from V and 6 bases from J, the gap between germline ends came to 14 bases. In DNA form, the CDR3 reads TGTGCCTGGAGTGTAGCAGTGCAGGGGAATGGCTACACCTTC. Translated: CAWSVAVQGNGYTF.

The rearrangement links TRBV12-3 or TRBV12-4 to TRBJ2-5, with D perhaps TRBD2 (6 bases). The CDR3 length is 13 residues. With 11 bases removed from V and 5 bases from J, the gap between germline ends came to 18 bases. CDR3 sequence reads: CASGGPPQETQYF. The CDR3 DNA reads as TGTGCCTCCGGGGGACCTCCACAGGAGACCCAGTACTTC.

The rearrangement links TRBV3-1 to TRBJ2-3; D is ambiguous. Trimming left V 0 bases short and J 7 bases short, with 5 bases between. CDR1 LGHDT and CDR2 YNNKEL come from the germline V gene (reference sequence). The CDR3 contains 12 residues. In nucleotides, the CDR3 is TGTGCCAGCAGCCAAGAAGCGAATACGCAGTATTTT. It codes for CASSQEANTQYF.

The rearrangement uses TRBV12-5 and TRBJ2-1; possible D gene TRBD1, 6 bases. Germline V gives CDR1 LGHNT, CDR2 FRNRAP. The CDR3 spans 12 residues. V lost 4 bases to trimming and J lost 9 bases, with 10 bases between them. The CDR3 is CASGYRAIEQFF. As DNA, the CDR3 is TGTGCTAGTGGTTACAGGGCAATTGAGCAGTTCTTC.

This chain links TRBV12-3 or TRBV12-4 with TRBJ1-5, with a tentative D call TRBD1 (6 bases). This CDR3 contains 15 residues. V was clipped by 7 bases and J by 7 bases, with 20 bases between them. CDR3 protein: CASTPGSGGDQPQHF. CDR3 nucleotide sequence: TGTGCCAGCACCCCGGGGTCCGGGGGCGACCAGCCCCAGCATTTT.

V usage is TRBV30 and J usage is TRBJ2-1; D is perhaps TRBD1 (6 bases). V lost 6 bases to trimming and J lost 6 bases, with 18 bases between them. This CDR3 region has 14 residues. Germline CDR1 reads GTSNPN; CDR2 reads SVGIG (reference sequence). The CDR3 loop is CACRRWAGVNEQFF. The CDR3 DNA is TGTGCCTGTCGGCGATGGGCAGGGGTCAATGAGCAGTTCTTC.

The gene calls are TRBV29-1 and TRBJ2-5; D ambiguous. The germline V gene has CDR1 SQVTM and CDR2 ANQGSEA. This CDR3 comprises 10 residues. V was cut by 6 bases and J by 5 bases, with 7 bases left in between. CDR3 protein: CSVKDETQYF. CDR3 coding DNA: TGCAGCGTGAAGGACGAGACCCAGTACTTC.

The chain is built from TRBV2 and TRBJ1-3; no firm D call. V lost 2 bases and J lost 3, with 8 bases in between. Per the germline V gene, CDR1 is SNHLY and CDR2 is FYNNEI. CDR3 size: 14 residues. The CDR3 nucleotides read TGTGCCAGCAGTGAAACTGGCATTGGAAACACCATATATTTT. It encodes CASSETGIGNTIYF.

The rearrangement uses TRBV25-1 and TRBJ1-6; no clear D gene. Trimming removed 6 bases from V and 10 bases from J, with 16 bases in between. CDR3 length equals 14 residues. Germline V gene sequence: CDR1 MGHDK, CDR2 SYGVNS. CDR3 nucleotide sequence: TGTGCCAGCAGCCGAGGACGGCTCAAGTCACCCCTCCACTTT. Translated, it gives CASSRGRLKSPLHF.

Only one count was recorded for this clonotype. The chain is built from TRBV15 and TRBJ2-7, with D possibly being TRBD1 (6 bases). Germline CDR1 reads LNHNV; CDR2 reads YYDKDF (reference sequence). The CDR3 length is 16 residues. V gave up 1 base and J gave up 2 bases, with 15 bases separating them. Written as DNA, the CDR3 is TGTGCCACCAGCAGAGGTGACACAGGGTTAGCCTACGAGCAGTACTTC. Protein: CATSRGDTGLAYEQYF.

The chain couples TRBV15 to TRBJ1-2; 11 nucleotides align to TRBD1. This CDR3 comprises 16 residues. V shed 5 bases, J shed 4 bases, and the junction held 9 bases outside the gene matches. Germline loops: CDR1 LNHNV, CDR2 YYDKDF (reference sequence). In DNA form, the CDR3 reads TGTGCCACCAGCCAAGGCGGACAGGGGGCATTCTATGGCTACACCTTC. Translation: CATSQGGQGAFYGYTF.

This rearrangement joins TRBV5-4 to TRBJ1-2; unclear D gene. Trimming cost V 4 bases and J 1 base, with 11 bases left between them. The length of the CDR3 is 14 residues. CDR1 is SGHNT, CDR2 YYREEE, per germline (reference sequence). The CDR3: CASSPIWDNYGYTF. The DNA of the CDR3 is TGTGCCAGCAGCCCGATATGGGATAACTATGGCTACACCTTC.

The chain carries TRBV24-1 and TRBJ1-2, with 9 bases matching TRBD1. V shed 4 bases and J 10 bases; nucleotides not matched to a gene: 6. The CDR3 sequence is 13 residues long. Germline lookup yields CDR1 KGHDR and CDR2 SFDVKD. This chain's CDR3 is CATSEGDRVDYTF. The CDR3 DNA follows: TGTGCCACCAGTGAAGGGGACAGGGTCGACTACACCTTC.

The chain employs TRBV5-1 and TRBJ2-1; 7 bases fit TRBD2. The trim removed 4 bases at V and 6 bases at J, leaving 10 bases unmatched. The CDR3 has 15 residues. The V gene's germline CDR1 is SGHRS and CDR2 YFSETQ. As DNA, the CDR3 is TGCGCCAGCAGCAAGACGGGGGGAATGGGCAATGAGCAGTTCTTC. Amino acid sequence: CASSKTGGMGNEQFF.

This clonotype has a single count. This chain uses TRBV12-3 or TRBV12-4 with TRBJ1-2; D is possibly TRBD1 (5 bases). CDR3 length equals 14 residues. Trimming took off 5 bases at V and 4 bases at J, with 14 bases between the two ends. CDR3 coding DNA: TGTGCCAGCAGTAATAGGGACGGCTTCTATGGCTACACCTTC. Its protein product is CASSNRDGFYGYTF.